These 16 T cell receptor beta chains originate from one sample sequenced in a study of identical twins. Via MiXCR, TCRdb re-called the 5' RACE reads, giving one row per CDR3 protein. The repertoire consists of about 480,000 distinct CDR3 sequences, with more than 13% occurring once and the leading ten covering more than 0.5%. The same sample was also used in a study of yellow fever vaccine responses in identical twins.

The sample was CD4+ T cells sorted from blood. These receptors came from a woman aged 18-29 years in good health.

This chain joins TRBV27 and TRBJ2-7, with 7 bases aligning to TRBD2. The CDR3 runs to 15 residues. Germline loops: CDR1 MNHEY, CDR2 SMNVEV (reference sequence). Trimming cost V 6 bases and J 4 bases; bases outside gene matches: 12. The CDR3 DNA is TGTGCCAGCAGCCGACCCCGGGACTACCAATACGAGCAGTACTTC. Translating it yields CASSRPRDYQYEQYF.

The table lists this clonotype with a few counts. The chain has TRBV3-1 and TRBJ2-5; 8 bases agree with TRBD1. Germline assignment: CDR1 LGHDT and CDR2 YNNKEL (reference sequence). The CDR3 contains 15 residues. Germline trimming cut 1 base from V and 2 bases from J; bases unmatched to any gene: 3. CDR3 amino acids: CASSQATGEQETQYF. The CDR3 nucleotides are TGTGCCAGCAGCCAAGCGACAGGGGAACAAGAGACCCAGTACTTC.

This clonotype was counted between two and nine times. The chain recombines TRBV7-2 with TRBJ2-3; 15 bases are a match to TRBD2. In germline, CDR1 is SGHTA, CDR2 FQGNSA. The CDR3 is made up of 22 amino acids. Germline trimming cut 2 bases from V and 1 base from J; bases unmatched to any gene: 16. The CDR3 DNA reads as TGTGCCAGCAGCTTACTTGGGGATATTGGGACTAGCGGGAGGCTGGGCACAGATACGCAGTATTTT. This translates into CASSLLGDIGTSGRLGTDTQYF.

The chain uses TRBV2 and TRBJ2-7; no definite D call. CDR1 is SNHLY and CDR2 is FYNNEI in the germline V gene. V lost 2 bases and J lost 0, with 11 bases in between. The CDR3 sequence is 15 residues long. Here the CDR3 reads CASSENENSSYEQYF. The CDR3 DNA reads TGTGCCAGCAGTGAAAACGAAAATAGCTCCTACGAGCAGTACTTC.

This clonotype was seen ten or more times. The chain combines TRBV5-1 with TRBJ2-3; no definite D call. Germline loops: CDR1 SGHRS, CDR2 YFSETQ. V lost 2 bases and J 1 base, leaving 8 bases between the germline ends. CDR3 length: 14 residues. DNA for the CDR3: TGCGCCAGCAGCTTAAGTACCCGCACAGATACGCAGTATTTT. Translated: CASSLSTRTDTQYF.

V and J are TRBV21-1 and TRBJ1-6. TRBV21-1 is noted as a pseudogene. This CDR3 spans 11 amino acids. CDR3 nucleotide sequence: TGTGCCAGCAGAAAAGGAACACCCCTCCACTTT. Protein sequence: CASRKGTPLHF.

This clonotype was found a few times. The chain couples TRBV20-1 to TRBJ2-7, with a possible D match to TRBD2 (6 bases). Germline values: CDR1 DFQATT, CDR2 SNEGSKA (reference sequence). The germline V and J ends were trimmed by 5 bases and 6 bases, with 14 bases remaining between them. The CDR3 length is 12 residues. CDR3 nucleotides: TGCAGTGCTCCGCTAGGCGGGGTCGAGCAGTACTTC. Translating it yields CSAPLGGVEQYF.

This clonotype appeared a few times. This chain joins TRBV28 and TRBJ2-7; 7 bases align to TRBD1. V gave up 5 bases and J gave up 0 bases; unmatched junction bases: 7. Germline CDR1 and CDR2: MDHEN and SYDVKM. The CDR3 is made up of 15 amino acids. CDR3 amino acids: CASSITGQFSYEQYF. The CDR3 region has the DNA TGTGCCAGCAGTATAACGGGACAGTTCTCCTACGAGCAGTACTTC.

The chain couples TRBV12-3 or TRBV12-4 to TRBJ2-2; D is undetermined. V lost 6 bases and J lost 4, with 9 bases in between. The CDR3 is 13 amino acids. CDR3 DNA sequence: TGTGCCAGCAGACCATGGCTCACCGGGGAGCTGTTTTTT. It specifies CASRPWLTGELFF.

The chain couples TRBV28 to TRBJ2-7; D is perhaps TRBD1 or TRBD2 (5 bases each). V lost 6 bases and J lost 6, with 21 bases in between. CDR3 length: 15 residues. The germline V gene encodes CDR1 MDHEN and CDR2 SYDVKM. The CDR3 region is CASRAYGGELIEQYF. The CDR3 DNA follows: TGTGCCAGCAGGGCGTATGGGGGAGAACTGATCGAGCAGTACTTC.

The J gene is TRBJ2-2, the V gene TRBV28; D might be TRBD2 (6 bases). The CDR3 runs 14 residues. Germline V gives CDR1 MDHEN, CDR2 SYDVKM. Trimming took 4 bases from V and 5 from J, leaving 11 bases between them. For the CDR3, the DNA is TGTGCCAGCAGTTCAGCGGGCTATACCGGGGAGCTGTTTTTT. Residues: CASSSAGYTGELFF.

The rearrangement joins TRBV6-2 or TRBV6-3 to TRBJ2-1, with TRBD2 matching over 11 bases. The CDR3 totals 17 residues. Losses at the gene ends were 6 bases for V and 0 bases for J; bases not matched to a gene: 7. Germline-derived CDR1 and CDR2 are MNHEY and SVGEGT. The CDR3 reads CASRPPGLADSYNEQFF. In nucleotides, the CDR3 is TGTGCCAGCAGGCCTCCGGGACTAGCGGACTCCTACAATGAGCAGTTCTTC.

This chain links TRBV14 with TRBJ2-3; 7 bases line up with TRBD1. This CDR3 has 16 amino acids. The V gene end was trimmed by 4 bases and the J gene end by 2 bases; junction bases not matched to a gene: 9. Germline V lookup: CDR1 SGHDN, CDR2 FVKESK. The CDR3 DNA reads TGTGCCAGCAGCCCCCGGACAGGAGGAAACACAGATACGCAGTATTTT. Translation: CASSPRTGGNTDTQYF.

This clonotype was counted only a few times. V gene TRBV6-1 combines with J gene TRBJ2-3; D tentatively reads TRBD1 or TRBD2 (5 bases each). V was clipped by 3 bases and J by 1 base, with 14 bases between them. This CDR3 region has 16 residues. Per the germline V gene, CDR1 is MNHNS and CDR2 is SASEGT. This CDR3 reads CASSDPRGSGTDTQYF. The CDR3 bases are TGTGCCAGCAGTGACCCCCGGGGCAGCGGCACAGATACGCAGTATTTT.

This clonotype appeared a few times. V and J are TRBV24-1 and TRBJ2-1; 9 positions match TRBD1. The germline V gene has CDR1 KGHDR and CDR2 SFDVKD. CDR3 size: 17 residues. V trimming: 3 bases; J trimming: 0 bases; junction bases outside the gene matches: 5. The chain's CDR3 is CATSDTTGGLSYNEQFF. The CDR3 DNA is TGTGCCACCAGTGATACCACAGGGGGCCTCTCCTACAATGAGCAGTTCTTC.

The V gene is TRBV12-3 or TRBV12-4, the J gene TRBJ2-5, with D perhaps matching TRBD2 (7 bases). The CDR3 is made up of 15 amino acids. The ends were cut back, 1 base at V and 5 bases at J, with 14 bases in the middle. The CDR3 reads CASSLVGGGDETQYF. Here the CDR3 DNA reads TGTGCCAGCAGTTTAGTGGGCGGGGGCGATGAGACCCAGTACTTC.